The 4 T cell receptor beta chains below were found in one sample sequenced in a study of early T cells in non-severe SARS-CoV-2 infection. TCRdb redid the calling of the 5' RACE reads with MiXCR, one entry per CDR3 protein. The sample lists 70,000 to 90,000 distinct CDR3 sequences, 8.5% to 12% occurring once. This material consisted of whole blood, taken at baseline. These receptors all stem from an adult who was a healthcare worker with PCR-confirmed SARS-CoV-2 infection or an uninfected control (not recorded which).

CDR3 protein: CASDVGSNTGELFF. CDR3 coding DNA: TGCGCCAGCGACGTAGGCTCGAACACCGGGGAGCTGTTTTTT. The chain joins TRBV5-1 to TRBJ2-2, with D uncertain. The ends were cut back, 7 bases at V and 0 bases at J, with 10 bases in the middle. CDR3 length equals 14 residues. The germline gives CDR1 SGHRS, CDR2 YFSETQ.

This sequence joins TRBV3-1 and TRBJ2-2; 10 bases fit TRBD2. CDR1 LGHDT and CDR2 YNNKEL come from the germline V gene (reference sequence). Losses at the gene ends were 4 bases for V and 5 bases for J; bases not matched to a gene: 4. CDR3 length: 15 amino acids. The CDR3 sequence: CASSRSGRRTGELFF. The CDR3 region has the DNA TGTGCCAGCAGCCGTAGCGGGAGGCGTACCGGGGAGCTGTTTTTT.

This chain links TRBV7-9 with TRBJ2-1; maybe TRBD2 (6 bases). CDR1 is SEHNR and CDR2 is FQNEAQ in the germline V gene (reference sequence). CDR3 size: 15 residues. V lost 1 base and J lost 6, with 13 bases in between. In DNA form, the CDR3 reads TGTGCCAGCAGCTTAGGGGTAGCGGAGTCCAATGAGCAGTTCTTC. Its protein is CASSLGVAESNEQFF.

This clonotype was seen repeatedly, ten times or more. This chain links TRBV10-3 with TRBJ2-7; 10 nucleotides align to TRBD1. Germline V gene data show CDR1 as ENHRY and CDR2 as SYGVKD. V dropped 10 bases and J dropped 0; count of bases not matched to a gene: 6. This CDR3 spans 14 amino acids. CDR3 in DNA: TGTGCCACCCGCGGGACAGGGGCCTCCTACGAGCAGTACTTC. Protein product: CATRGTGASYEQYF.